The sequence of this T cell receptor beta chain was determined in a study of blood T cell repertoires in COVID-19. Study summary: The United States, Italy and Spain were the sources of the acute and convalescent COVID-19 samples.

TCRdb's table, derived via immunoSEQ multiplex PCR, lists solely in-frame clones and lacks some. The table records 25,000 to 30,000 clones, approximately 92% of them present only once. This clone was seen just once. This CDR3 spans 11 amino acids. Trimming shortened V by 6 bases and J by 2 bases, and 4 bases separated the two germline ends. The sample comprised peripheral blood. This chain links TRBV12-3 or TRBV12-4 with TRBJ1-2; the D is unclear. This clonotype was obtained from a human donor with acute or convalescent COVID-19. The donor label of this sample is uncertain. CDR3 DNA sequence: TGTGCCAGCAGCCCAAACTATGGCTACACCTTC. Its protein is CASSPNYGYTF.